Following are 12 T cell receptor beta chains from one sample sequenced in a study of radiation and T cells in renal cell carcinoma. The sample's time point: baseline pretreatment blood. Treatment reported: 15 Gy SBRT to primary tumor, nephrectomy 4 weeks later. Libraries were prepared by immunoSEQ multiplex PCR; TCRdb keeps only in-frame clonotypes and omits some of them. The sample has about 22,000 clones; about 80% are singletons. The specimen was blood, collected from a patient whose treatment included radiotherapy and nephrectomy. All receptors come from a man aged 55 to 69 with renal cell carcinoma.

In nucleotides, the CDR3 is TGTGCCAGCTGGGACAGGGGGAGCCAGCCCCAGCATTTT. This translates into CASWDRGSQPQHF. The chain links TRBV2 to TRBJ1-5; TRBD1 matches at 11 bases. The CDR3 has 13 amino acids. Germline-derived CDR1 and CDR2 are SNHLY and FYNNEI. The ends lost 8 bases at V and 7 bases at J; junction bases unmatched: 4.

V is TRBV28 and J is TRBJ1-5, with D perhaps TRBD1 (5 bases). CDR1 is MDHEN and CDR2 is SYDVKM in the germline V gene. Trimming left V 6 bases short and J 3 bases short, with 15 bases between. The CDR3 extends over 15 amino acids. CDR3 region: CASSPGGGANQPQHF. The DNA for the CDR3 is TGTGCCAGCAGCCCTGGAGGAGGGGCCAATCAGCCCCAGCATTTT.

A word on this clone: Within the sample, other DNA sequences also encode this same CDR3. The J gene is TRBJ1-1, the V gene TRBV6-5; possibly TRBD1 for D (5 bases). Trimming removed 4 bases from V and 1 base from J, with 10 bases in between. CDR1 is MNHEY, CDR2 SVGAGI, per germline. The CDR3 covers 14 residues. CDR3 nucleotide sequence: TGTGCCAGCAGTTTACTCGGGGGGAACACTGAAGCTTTCTTT. Translated: CASSLLGGNTEAFF.

This clone was recorded a few times. The chain links TRBV9 to TRBJ2-1, with 10 bases that match TRBD2. Germline CDR1 reads SGDLS; CDR2 reads YYNGEE. The CDR3 extends over 15 amino acids. V shed 4 bases, J shed 8 bases, and the junction held 9 bases outside the gene matches. In DNA form, the CDR3 reads TGTGCCAGCAGCCTTCTAGCGGGAGATAGCCATGAGCAGTTCTTC. This codes for CASSLLAGDSHEQFF.

This chain uses TRBV11-2 with TRBJ2-7; 10 bases match TRBD1. Germline CDR1 SGHAT, CDR2 FQNNGV. The trim removed 7 bases at V and 4 bases at J, leaving 10 bases unmatched. The CDR3 spans 15 residues. Here the CDR3 reads CASKEAGTGVYEQYF. For the CDR3, the DNA is TGTGCCAGCAAAGAGGCCGGGACAGGGGTGTACGAGCAGTACTTC. The whole variable domain, filled in from reference TRBV11-2 and TRBJ2-7, reads EAGVAQSPRYKIIEKRQSVAFWCNPISGHATLYWYQQILGQGPKLLIQFQNNGVVDDSQLPKDRFSAERLKGVDSTLKIQPAKLEDSAVYLCASKEAGTGVYEQYFGPGTRLTVT.

The chain recombines TRBV30 with TRBJ1-6; D remains ambiguous. Trimming took 0 bases from V and 8 from J, leaving 2 bases between them. Germline lookup yields CDR1 GTSNPN and CDR2 SVGIG (reference sequence). The CDR3 is made up of 11 amino acids. The chain's CDR3 is CAWSVDSPLHF. CDR3 bases: TGTGCCTGGAGTGTGGATTCACCCCTCCACTTT.

The V and J genes are TRBV6-1 and TRBJ2-5, with TRBD1 identical over 7 bases. The germline gives CDR1 MNHNS, CDR2 SASEGT. CDR3 length: 13 amino acids. J gave up 10 bases and V 6 bases, and 11 bases lay outside the gene matches. The CDR3 DNA follows: TGTGCCAGCAGCGACCTCGAAGGACAGGTCCAGTACTTC. This codes for CASSDLEGQVQYF.

This clone was detected once. The rearrangement uses TRBV7-9 and TRBJ2-5; 14 bases fit TRBD2. V was clipped by 5 bases and J by 5 bases; unmatched bases: 4. CDR3 length equals 15 residues. CDR1 is SEHNR and CDR2 is FQNEAQ in the germline V gene (reference sequence). This CDR3 reads CASSLWTSGRETQYF. CDR3 nucleotides: TGTGCCAGCAGCCTCTGGACTAGCGGGAGGGAGACCCAGTACTTC.

The CDR3 nucleotides are TGTGCCAGCAGTAGTGGGACAGGGGATGAAAAACTGTTTTTT. Translated: CASSSGTGDEKLFF. The rearrangement joins TRBV5-4 to TRBJ1-4; 10 bases are shared with TRBD1. The CDR3 contains 14 residues. Trimming removed 5 bases from V and 6 bases from J; junction bases left unmatched: 4. CDR1 is SGHNT and CDR2 is YYREEE in the germline V gene (reference sequence).

This chain connects TRBV28 to TRBJ2-1, with 9 nucleotides matching TRBD2. There are 12 residues in the CDR3. CDR1 is MDHEN, CDR2 SYDVKM, per germline. V shed 7 bases and J 9 bases; nucleotides not matched to a gene: 4. In DNA form, the CDR3 reads TGTGCCAGCAATAGCGGGAGCGGTGAGCAGTTCTTC. Protein product: CASNSGSGEQFF.

In its sample, this clone ranks as large. This rearrangement joins TRBV7-2 to TRBJ2-7; D uncertain. This CDR3 has 13 amino acids. V lost 0 bases, J lost 0 bases, and 3 bases lay in between. Germline V gene sequence: CDR1 SGHTA, CDR2 FQGNSA. The CDR3 region is CASSLASSYEQYF. CDR3 coding DNA: TGTGCCAGCAGCTTAGCCTCCTCCTACGAGCAGTACTTC. Together with reference TRBV7-2 and TRBJ2-7, the CDR3 gives the full variable domain: GAGVSQSPSNKVTEKGKDVELRCDPISGHTALYWYRQSLGQGLEFLIYFQGNSAPDKSGLPSDRFSAERTGGSVSTLTIQRTQQEDSAVYLCASSLASSYEQYFGPGTRLTVT.

The chain joins TRBV6-5 to TRBJ2-5, with TRBD2 identical over 9 bases. The ends lost 6 bases at V and 2 bases at J; junction bases unmatched: 7. The germline gives CDR1 MNHEY, CDR2 SVGAGI. CDR3 size: 15 residues. This CDR3 is CASRRGGRGQETQYF. DNA of the CDR3: TGTGCCAGCAGGAGGGGCGGGAGGGGGCAAGAGACCCAGTACTTC.